Listed below are T cell receptor beta chains from one sample, sequenced in a study of blood T cell repertoires in COVID-19. Here immunoSEQ multiplex PCR was the method, and the copy in TCRdb shows in-frame clones only, minus some. The sample carries approximately 89,000 clones, about 80% recorded once. The sample was peripheral blood. These receptors all come from a human donor in a cohort sampled during active COVID-19. Both conserved end residues are part of each CDR3. Each record gives: J gene, clone size, D gene, V gene, CDR3 protein, CDR3 DNA. A D gene is named only where the DNA matches it firmly. For some rows the clone size is stated as once, few or many, or as a class when expanded; others skip it.

J: TRBJ1-1
size: NA
D: NA
V: TRBV10-1
CDR3: CASNSQGVSEAFF
DNA: TGCGCCAGCAACTCACAGGGTGTGTCTGAAGCTTTCTTT

J: TRBJ2-3
size: NA
D: NA
V: TRBV18
CDR3: CASSPPKEIRGADTQYF
DNA: TGTGCCAGCTCACCACCGAAGGAGATTAGGGGCGCGGATACGCAGTATTTT

J: TRBJ1-3
size: NA
D: TRBD1
V: TRBV19
CDR3: CASGQDGNTIYF
DNA: TGTGCCAGCGGACAGGACGGAAACACCATATATTTT

J: TRBJ2-1
size: NA
D: TRBD1
V: TRBV12-5
CDR3: CASGRGTGGVNEQFF
DNA: TGTGCTAGTGGCCGCGGGACAGGGGGAGTAAATGAGCAGTTCTTC

J: TRBJ1-4
size: once
D: NA
V: TRBV28
CDR3: CASSFFKEGLNEKLFF
DNA: TGTGCCAGCAGTTTTTTCAAGGAGGGGCTTAATGAAAAACTGTTTTTT

J: TRBJ1-5
size: NA
D: NA
V: TRBV19
CDR3: CASSRDIQNNQPQHF
DNA: TGTGCCAGTAGTAGGGACATTCAGAACAATCAGCCCCAGCATTTT

J: TRBJ2-7
size: NA
D: TRBD2
V: TRBV27
CDR3: CASSLNPGTNFYEQYF
DNA: TGTGCCAGCAGTCTAAATCCCGGGACTAACTTCTACGAGCAGTACTTC

J: TRBJ2-1
size: NA
D: TRBD1
V: TRBV4-3
CDR3: CASSQTGLHEQFF
DNA: TGCGCCAGCAGCCAGACAGGGCTCCATGAGCAGTTCTTC

J: TRBJ2-3
size: few
D: TRBD2
V: TRBV6-5
CDR3: CASLRGGRDTDTQYF
DNA: TGTGCCAGCTTGAGGGGCGGGAGGGACACAGATACGCAGTATTTT

J: TRBJ2-1
size: NA
D: NA
V: TRBV3-1/TRBV3-2
CDR3: CASSQDDWRRNNEQFF
DNA: TGTGCCAGCAGCCAAGATGACTGGAGAAGAAACAATGAGCAGTTCTTC

J: TRBJ2-3
size: NA
D: NA
V: TRBV5-6
CDR3: CASSRQPKSTDTQYF
DNA: TGTGCCAGCAGTCGACAGCCGAAAAGCACAGATACGCAGTATTTT

J: TRBJ1-3
size: NA
D: NA
V: TRBV14
CDR3: CASSQQGRVSGNTIYF
DNA: TGTGCCAGCAGCCAACAGGGCAGGGTCTCTGGAAACACCATATATTTT

J: TRBJ2-7
size: NA
D: NA
V: TRBV12-3/TRBV12-4
CDR3: CASSLSPGEQYF
DNA: TGTGCCAGCAGCTTAAGCCCGGGCGAGCAGTACTTC

J: TRBJ2-1
size: NA
D: TRBD2
V: TRBV4-2
CDR3: CASSQEINWASGRYNEQFF
DNA: TGTGCCAGCAGCCAAGAAATTAATTGGGCTAGCGGGAGGTACAATGAGCAGTTCTTC

J: TRBJ2-7
size: NA
D: TRBD1
V: TRBV13
CDR3: CASSPGQGYYEQYF
DNA: TGTGCCAGCAGCCCCGGACAGGGATACTACGAGCAGTACTTC

J: TRBJ2-5
size: NA
D: NA
V: TRBV2
CDR3: CASKSRQAQETQYF
DNA: TGTGCCAGCAAGTCGAGACAGGCCCAAGAGACCCAGTACTTC

J: TRBJ2-7
size: NA
D: TRBD1
V: TRBV7-2
CDR3: CASSSGQGGSYEQYF
DNA: TGTGCCAGCAGCTCGGGACAGGGGGGTTCCTACGAGCAGTACTTC

J: TRBJ1-6
size: NA
D: TRBD1
V: TRBV27
CDR3: CASSFYRGSSYNSPLHF
DNA: TGTGCCAGCAGTTTCTACAGGGGTAGCTCCTATAATTCACCCCTCCACTTT

J: TRBJ2-5
size: NA
D: TRBD2
V: TRBV12-5
CDR3: CASGEGLAVQETQYF
DNA: TGTGCTAGTGGCGAGGGACTAGCGGTTCAAGAGACCCAGTACTTC

J: TRBJ2-1
size: NA
D: TRBD2
V: TRBV19
CDR3: CASSMWASGSDEQFF
DNA: TGTGCCAGTAGTATGTGGGCTAGCGGGAGTGATGAGCAGTTCTTC

J: TRBJ1-3
size: NA
D: NA
V: TRBV7-2
CDR3: CASSLGQGNTIYF
DNA: TGTGCCAGCAGCTTAGGGCAGGGAAACACCATATATTTT

J: TRBJ2-1
size: NA
D: TRBD2
V: TRBV18
CDR3: CASSLSLAGVSRGYNEQFF
DNA: TGTGCCAGCTCGCTGTCTCTAGCGGGAGTCTCTAGGGGCTACAATGAGCAGTTCTTC

J: TRBJ1-1
size: once
D: NA
V: TRBV15
CDR3: CATSRDRGTEAFF
DNA: TGTGCCACCAGCAGAGATCGCGGCACTGAAGCTTTCTTT

J: TRBJ2-6
size: NA
D: TRBD2
V: TRBV27
CDR3: CASSSPSGQGLAVNSGANVLTF
DNA: TGTGCCAGCAGTTCTCCCTCGGGACAAGGACTAGCGGTGAACTCTGGGGCCAACGTCCTGACTTTC

J: TRBJ2-7
size: NA
D: TRBD2
V: TRBV7-9
CDR3: CASSEAGGSYEQYF
DNA: TGTGCCAGCAGCGAAGCGGGAGGCTCCTACGAGCAGTACTTC

J: TRBJ2-7
size: NA
D: TRBD1
V: TRBV28
CDR3: CASSRLQGANSYEQYF
DNA: TGTGCCAGCAGCCGACTACAGGGGGCCAATTCCTACGAGCAGTACTTC

J: TRBJ2-7
size: NA
D: NA
V: TRBV9
CDR3: CASSVEEGRVEQYF
DNA: TGTGCCAGCAGCGTAGAGGAGGGGCGGGTTGAGCAGTACTTC

J: TRBJ1-1
size: once
D: NA
V: TRBV4-3
CDR3: CASSQDDSPNTEAFF
DNA: TGCGCCAGCAGCCAAGATGACAGCCCGAACACTGAAGCTTTCTTT

J: TRBJ1-1
size: NA
D: TRBD1
V: TRBV19
CDR3: CASSKTGWGTEAFF
DNA: TGTGCCAGTAGTAAGACAGGGTGGGGCACTGAAGCTTTCTTT

J: TRBJ1-4
size: NA
D: TRBD1
V: TRBV4-3
CDR3: CASSQDGQGDEKLFF
DNA: TGCGCCAGCAGCCAAGACGGGCAGGGGGATGAAAAACTGTTTTTT

J: TRBJ2-5
size: NA
D: TRBD1
V: TRBV5-1
CDR3: CASSLGTGGYQETQYF
DNA: TGCGCCAGCAGCTTGGGGACAGGGGGGTACCAAGAGACCCAGTACTTC

J: TRBJ1-4
size: NA
D: NA
V: TRBV20-1
CDR3: CSASARTANEKLFF
DNA: TGCAGTGCTAGTGCCCGGACAGCTAATGAAAAACTGTTTTTT

J: TRBJ1-6
size: NA
D: NA
V: TRBV6-6
CDR3: CASSQPGDRRNSPLHF
DNA: TGTGCCAGCAGCCAGCCTGGTGACAGACGTAATTCACCCCTCCACTTT

J: TRBJ1-6
size: NA
D: NA
V: TRBV10-3
CDR3: CAISESGGGSSPLHF
DNA: TGTGCCATCAGTGAGTCTGGGGGAGGGAGTTCACCCCTCCACTTT

J: TRBJ2-4
size: NA
D: TRBD2
V: TRBV28
CDR3: CASGNGLGAGTYIQYF
DNA: TGTGCCAGCGGAAACGGACTAGGAGCGGGAACGTACATTCAGTACTTC

J: TRBJ2-1
size: NA
D: TRBD2
V: TRBV5-4
CDR3: CASRLAGGPGNEQFF
DNA: TGTGCCAGCAGGTTAGCGGGAGGGCCGGGAAATGAGCAGTTCTTC

J: TRBJ2-5
size: NA
D: TRBD2
V: TRBV5-6
CDR3: CASSLVRTSGINYF
DNA: TGTGCCAGCAGCTTGGTGCGGACTAGCGGGATAAACTACTTC

J: TRBJ2-7
size: NA
D: TRBD2
V: TRBV11-2
CDR3: CASSLELAGTYEQYF
DNA: TGTGCCAGCAGCTTAGAGCTAGCGGGTACCTACGAGCAGTACTTC

J: TRBJ1-6
size: NA
D: TRBD1
V: TRBV14
CDR3: CASRRQGRNSPLHF
DNA: TGTGCCAGCAGGCGACAGGGGAGGAATTCACCCCTCCACTTT

J: TRBJ2-2
size: NA
D: TRBD1
V: TRBV5-4
CDR3: CASSWGTGGRTGELFF
DNA: TGTGCCAGCAGCTGGGGGACAGGGGGCCGGACCGGGGAGCTGTTTTTT

J: TRBJ2-5
size: NA
D: TRBD1
V: TRBV11-1
CDR3: CASSNLGQKQETQYF
DNA: TGTGCCAGCAGCAACCTGGGACAGAAACAAGAGACCCAGTACTTC

J: TRBJ2-2
size: NA
D: NA
V: TRBV7-2
CDR3: CASSPSNTGELFF
DNA: TGTGCCAGCAGCCCCTCGAACACCGGGGAGCTGTTTTTT

J: TRBJ1-3
size: NA
D: TRBD1
V: TRBV7-2
CDR3: CASSLETGRRNTIYF
DNA: TGTGCCAGCAGCTTAGAGACAGGGCGAAGGAACACCATATATTTT

J: TRBJ2-3
size: NA
D: NA
V: TRBV28
CDR3: CASSSGAGTDTQYF
DNA: TGTGCCAGCAGTTCAGGGGCCGGCACAGATACGCAGTATTTT

J: TRBJ1-2
size: NA
D: NA
V: TRBV20-1
CDR3: CSAIANYGYTF
DNA: TGCAGTGCTATCGCTAACTATGGCTACACCTTC

J: TRBJ2-5
size: NA
D: TRBD2
V: TRBV7-9
CDR3: CASSPGGRAFGETQYF
DNA: TGTGCCAGCAGCCCAGGCGGGAGGGCCTTCGGGGAGACCCAGTACTTC

J: TRBJ2-7
size: NA
D: TRBD1
V: TRBV11-1
CDR3: CASSFDRGPGEQYF
DNA: TGTGCCAGCAGCTTTGACAGGGGGCCAGGCGAGCAGTACTTC

J: TRBJ2-3
size: few
D: NA
V: TRBV6-2/TRBV6-3
CDR3: CASSPRARSTDTQYF
DNA: TGTGCCAGCAGTCCCAGGGCCCGGTCGACAGATACGCAGTATTTT

J: TRBJ2-2
size: NA
D: NA
V: TRBV18
CDR3: CASSPITGSTGELFF
DNA: TGTGCCAGCTCACCCATTACAGGTAGCACCGGGGAGCTGTTTTTT

J: TRBJ2-1
size: NA
D: NA
V: TRBV5-4
CDR3: CASSLAGTWSYNEQFF
DNA: TGTGCCAGCAGCTTGGCGGGGACATGGTCCTACAATGAGCAGTTCTTC

J: TRBJ2-1
size: NA
D: NA
V: TRBV7-3
CDR3: CASSLSVASVNEQFF
DNA: TGTGCCAGCAGCTTAAGCGTAGCTAGCGTGAATGAGCAGTTCTTC